This TCR beta chain was recovered during a study of blood T cell repertoires in COVID-19. This CDR3 contains 16 residues. The V gene end was trimmed by 1 base and the J gene end by 5 bases; junction bases not matched to a gene: 11. Germline CDR1 is SGHRS and CDR2 is YFSETQ. Only in-frame clones appear in the TCRdb table, and some are missing; sequencing was by immunoSEQ multiplex PCR. This table has about 83,000 clones, more than 85% appearing once. Sequenced sample: peripheral blood. This clonotype was obtained from a man aged 80 or over with active or convalescent COVID-19. The rearrangement joins TRBV5-1 to TRBJ2-5, with 7 bases fitting TRBD2. The CDR3 bases are TGCGCCAGCAGCTTGATCGGTGGGGGGGTCGGCGAGACCCAGTACTTC. It encodes CASSLIGGGVGETQYF.